This T cell receptor (beta chain) came from a study of T cell repertoires in cytomegalovirus infection. Study information: It was the public TCR beta signatures that indicated both CMV infection and matching HLA type.

One entry per CDR3 protein results from TCRdb running MiXCR on the reads. This table has around 740,000 distinct CDR3 sequences, under 40% appearing once. With respect to this clonotype: The final CDR3 position lacks the conserved phenylalanine or tryptophan, pointing to a likely read error.

The specimen sequenced was PBMCs. This clonotype was obtained from a human donor in good health (CMV status not recorded). Some clones in this sample may be carry-over from other donors' samples.

The CDR3 region has the DNA TGTGCCTCTTCCTCGGGACAGGCGAGGGGCTATGGCTACACCTTA. Its protein is CASSSGQARGYGYTL. V gene TRBV30 combines with J gene TRBJ1-2; 8 bases fit TRBD1. This CDR3 has 15 residues. The V gene's germline CDR1 is GTSNPN and CDR2 SVGIG (reference sequence). The V segment lost 7 bases and the J segment 4 bases; nucleotides outside the gene matches: 14.